This T cell receptor beta chain is from a study of blood T cells in healthy people across ages. Primed by a sample-barcoded 5' primer and a J-beta primer mix, a second PCR proceeded for 7 to 11 cycles. Every single cDNA molecule received a tag from a template-switch adaptor with 12 random nucleotides. MiXCR, applied by TCRdb to the 5' RACE reads, yields one record per CDR3 protein. The top ten hold around 30% of the sample, which has hundreds of thousands of distinct CDR3 sequences, over 40% seen once. The CDR3 is made up of 15 amino acids. Per germline, CDR1 MNHEY and CDR2 SVGAGI. Trimming removed 0 bases from V and 5 bases from J, with 10 bases in between. At least ten counts were recorded for this clonotype. Its specificity is not known. Study observations and caveats: Bulk PBMC profiling left naive and antigen-experienced comparisons inconclusive.

Donors were healthy Caucasian individuals from Russia aged roughly 6 to 90. This TCR was recovered from a man older than 75 in good health. The sample consisted of blood. V and J are TRBV6-5 and TRBJ1-4, with D hard to call. The CDR3 region is CASSYSSRSNEKLFF. The CDR3 DNA follows: TGTGCCAGCAGTTACTCGTCACGGAGCAATGAAAAACTGTTTTTT.